A selection of T cell receptor beta chains follows, all from one sample in a study of T cells in Graves' hyperthyroidism and ophthalmopathy. TCRdb passed the multiplex PCR reads through MiXCR, listing each CDR3 protein once. The sample yields under 350,000 distinct CDR3 sequences, about an eighth seen once. The sequencing sample was made of blood. These receptors were obtained from a woman between 25 and 40 years old with Graves' hyperthyroidism that later progressed to Graves' ophthalmopathy. Each CDR3 is given with its conserved first and last residue. The D gene is left open where the match is weak. The size of a clone is reported for some rows only, either as once, few or many, or as a class for expanded clones.

v_gene: TRBV5-1
d_gene: -
abundance: -
j_gene: TRBJ2-3
CDR3nt: TGCGCCAGCAGCCAAGCCCCAGGTACCCACACAGATACGCAGTATTTT
CDR3aa: CASSQAPGTHTDTQYF

v_gene: TRBV4-2
d_gene: -
abundance: -
j_gene: TRBJ2-5
CDR3nt: TGTGCCAGCAGCCAAAGGTCGGGAGTAGGGGAGGAGACCCAGTACTTC
CDR3aa: CASSQRSGVGEETQYF

v_gene: TRBV7-9
d_gene: -
abundance: many
j_gene: TRBJ2-7
CDR3nt: TGTGCCAGCAGCTTCCTTAAGGACAGCGAGCAGTACTTC
CDR3aa: CASSFLKDSEQYF

v_gene: TRBV4-1
d_gene: -
abundance: -
j_gene: TRBJ2-7
CDR3nt: TGCGCCAGCAGCCAATTGCTGGCGGCGAGCTCCTACGAGCAGTACTTC
CDR3aa: CASSQLLAASSYEQYF

v_gene: TRBV11-1
d_gene: -
abundance: few
j_gene: TRBJ1-1
CDR3nt: TGTGCCAGCAGCTCCCGGGGCGGATTGAACACTGAAGCTTTCTTT
CDR3aa: CASSSRGGLNTEAFF

v_gene: TRBV12-3/TRBV12-4
d_gene: -
abundance: -
j_gene: TRBJ2-1
CDR3nt: TGTGCCAGCAGTCCCTTTGGGGCCCTGGGGGTAAATGAGCAGTTCTTC
CDR3aa: CASSPFGALGVNEQFF

v_gene: TRBV4-3
d_gene: TRBD2
abundance: many
j_gene: TRBJ2-7
CDR3nt: TGCGCCAGCAGCCAATTAGGGACGGTAGCGGGGACCTACGAGCAGTACTTC
CDR3aa: CASSQLGTVAGTYEQYF

v_gene: TRBV7-2
d_gene: -
abundance: many
j_gene: TRBJ2-1
CDR3nt: TGTGCCAGCAGCACCTCGGTAAGCTCCTACAATGAGCAGTTCTTC
CDR3aa: CASSTSVSSYNEQFF

v_gene: TRBV3-1
d_gene: -
abundance: many
j_gene: TRBJ2-3
CDR3nt: TGTGCCAGCAGCCCCACTGAGGCGGGACCCACAGATACGCAGTATTTT
CDR3aa: CASSPTEAGPTDTQYF

v_gene: TRBV12-3/TRBV12-4
d_gene: -
abundance: many
j_gene: TRBJ2-3
CDR3nt: TGTGCCAGCAGCCCCCAAGCGAGCGGGCGGACCGACCCAGATACGCAGTATTTT
CDR3aa: CASSPQASGRTDPDTQYF

v_gene: TRBV3-1
d_gene: -
abundance: -
j_gene: TRBJ1-1
CDR3nt: TGTGCCAGCAGCCAAGACTCTCGAAGAACTGAAGCTTTCTTT
CDR3aa: CASSQDSRRTEAFF

v_gene: TRBV11-2
d_gene: TRBD2
abundance: many
j_gene: TRBJ2-7
CDR3nt: TGTGCCAGCAGCTCAGGACTAGCGGGAGGTGGTCGTTCCTACGAGCAGTACTTC
CDR3aa: CASSSGLAGGGRSYEQYF

v_gene: TRBV19
d_gene: TRBD1
abundance: few
j_gene: TRBJ1-5
CDR3nt: TGTGCCAGTAGTCGCCGGGACAGGGGCCGTCAGCCCCAGCATTTT
CDR3aa: CASSRRDRGRQPQHF

v_gene: TRBV12-3/TRBV12-4
d_gene: -
abundance: many
j_gene: TRBJ1-2
CDR3nt: TGTGCCGTCCGGGCGGTCCCAACTAACTATGGCTACACCTTC
CDR3aa: CAVRAVPTNYGYTF

v_gene: TRBV6-1
d_gene: -
abundance: few
j_gene: TRBJ2-7
CDR3nt: TGTGCCCGAGGAGAGAGTCACGAGCAGTACTTC
CDR3aa: CARGESHEQYF

v_gene: TRBV11-2
d_gene: TRBD1
abundance: many
j_gene: TRBJ2-3
CDR3nt: TGTGCCAGCAGCTTAGTCGGGACAGACACAGATACGCAGTATTTT
CDR3aa: CASSLVGTDTDTQYF

v_gene: TRBV7-2
d_gene: -
abundance: many
j_gene: TRBJ2-1
CDR3nt: TGTGCCAGCAGCCCACCGGTCAACAATGAGCAGTTCTTC
CDR3aa: CASSPPVNNEQFF

v_gene: TRBV20-1
d_gene: TRBD2
abundance: many
j_gene: TRBJ2-1
CDR3nt: TGCAGTGCTAGAACTAGCGGGAGGGGTAATGAGCAGTTCTTC
CDR3aa: CSARTSGRGNEQFF

v_gene: TRBV10-3
d_gene: TRBD1
abundance: few
j_gene: TRBJ2-3
CDR3nt: TGTGCCATCAACCCGGGACAGGGGGGTACAGATACGCAGTATTTT
CDR3aa: CAINPGQGGTDTQYF

v_gene: TRBV7-9
d_gene: TRBD2
abundance: many
j_gene: TRBJ2-3
CDR3nt: TGTGCCAGCAGCTCCCCGACTAGCGGGAGCACAGATACGCAGTATTTT
CDR3aa: CASSSPTSGSTDTQYF

v_gene: TRBV30
d_gene: TRBD2
abundance: many
j_gene: TRBJ2-3
CDR3nt: TGTGCCTGGTGTGGGACTAGGTCCATAGATACGCAGTATTTT
CDR3aa: CAWCGTRSIDTQYF

v_gene: TRBV28
d_gene: TRBD1
abundance: -
j_gene: TRBJ2-2
CDR3nt: TGTGCCAGCAGTTCCAAATCCGGGACAGGGGGCCAGAACACCGGGGAGCTGTTTTTT
CDR3aa: CASSSKSGTGGQNTGELFF

v_gene: TRBV27
d_gene: -
abundance: few
j_gene: TRBJ2-3
CDR3nt: TGTGCCAGCATTCCCATCGACAGGTTGTTCACAGATACGCAGTATTTT
CDR3aa: CASIPIDRLFTDTQYF

v_gene: TRBV5-1
d_gene: TRBD2
abundance: many
j_gene: TRBJ2-1
CDR3nt: TGCGCCAGCAGCGGGGGACTAGCGGGAGATCATGAGCAGTTCTTC
CDR3aa: CASSGGLAGDHEQFF

v_gene: TRBV20-1
d_gene: -
abundance: few
j_gene: TRBJ2-7
CDR3nt: TGCAGTGCTAGACCCACTCCCGAGCAGTACTTC
CDR3aa: CSARPTPEQYF

v_gene: TRBV11-2
d_gene: -
abundance: many
j_gene: TRBJ2-4
CDR3nt: TGTGCCAGCAGCACACTTACAGGTCCCGGAAACATTCAGTACTTC
CDR3aa: CASSTLTGPGNIQYF

v_gene: TRBV18
d_gene: TRBD2
abundance: many
j_gene: TRBJ2-7
CDR3nt: TGTGCCAGCTCAGACACATACGGGAGGGCCCTGGGTGAGCAGTACTTC
CDR3aa: CASSDTYGRALGEQYF

v_gene: TRBV27
d_gene: -
abundance: many
j_gene: TRBJ1-4
CDR3nt: TGTGCCAGCCGGGTCAGACCAACTGCCAATGAAAAACTGTTTTTT
CDR3aa: CASRVRPTANEKLFF

v_gene: TRBV30
d_gene: TRBD2
abundance: many
j_gene: TRBJ2-7
CDR3nt: TGTGCCTGGAGTGTAGGGGCTAGCGGTACCTACGAGCAGTACTTC
CDR3aa: CAWSVGASGTYEQYF

v_gene: TRBV6-2/TRBV6-3
d_gene: TRBD1
abundance: many
j_gene: TRBJ2-5
CDR3nt: TGTGCCAGCAGTTACCCTTTTAACCAAGACAGGGGCAGGCGAGAGACCCAGTACTTC
CDR3aa: CASSYPFNQDRGRRETQYF

v_gene: TRBV5-1
d_gene: TRBD2
abundance: few
j_gene: TRBJ2-5
CDR3nt: TGCGCCAGCAGCTCTCTCTTTATCGGGACTAGCGGGAGATCCGTGACCCAGTACTTC
CDR3aa: CASSSLFIGTSGRSVTQYF

v_gene: TRBV11-2
d_gene: TRBD2
abundance: many
j_gene: TRBJ2-3
CDR3nt: TGTGCCAGCAGCCGTACTAGCGGGAGCCCAGATACGCAGTATTTT
CDR3aa: CASSRTSGSPDTQYF

v_gene: TRBV27
d_gene: TRBD1
abundance: many
j_gene: TRBJ1-2
CDR3nt: TGTGCCAGCAGTTTTTGGACAGGGGGCGTCTACACCTTC
CDR3aa: CASSFWTGGVYTF

v_gene: TRBV7-6
d_gene: TRBD2
abundance: many
j_gene: TRBJ2-7
CDR3nt: TGTGCCAGCAGTGGCGGGGAGGGTTTGATCCACGAGCAGTACTTC
CDR3aa: CASSGGEGLIHEQYF

v_gene: TRBV6-1
d_gene: TRBD2
abundance: many
j_gene: TRBJ2-3
CDR3nt: TGTGCCAGCAGTGAAACGTTGGCTAGCGGCACCACAGATACGCAGTATTTT
CDR3aa: CASSETLASGTTDTQYF

v_gene: TRBV25-1
d_gene: -
abundance: many
j_gene: TRBJ2-3
CDR3nt: TGTGCCAGCAGCTCAGGGGGGATAGGCACAGATACGCAGTATTTT
CDR3aa: CASSSGGIGTDTQYF

v_gene: TRBV5-5
d_gene: -
abundance: -
j_gene: TRBJ1-5
CDR3nt: TGTGCCAGCAGTCCGGTTTTTCAGGACTTTTATCAGCCCCAGCATTTT
CDR3aa: CASSPVFQDFYQPQHF

v_gene: TRBV5-5
d_gene: -
abundance: -
j_gene: TRBJ2-1
CDR3nt: TGTGCCAGCAGCTTAATGGGGCGGGAGCAGTTCTTC
CDR3aa: CASSLMGREQFF

v_gene: TRBV29-1
d_gene: TRBD1
abundance: many
j_gene: TRBJ2-7
CDR3nt: TGCAGCGTCGCCGGGACAGGGGAACCCTACGAGCAGTACTTC
CDR3aa: CSVAGTGEPYEQYF

v_gene: TRBV7-9
d_gene: -
abundance: many
j_gene: TRBJ2-7
CDR3nt: TGTGCCAGCAGCCCCAACGGGCGATCCTACGAGCAGTACTTC
CDR3aa: CASSPNGRSYEQYF

v_gene: TRBV20-1
d_gene: TRBD1
abundance: once
j_gene: TRBJ2-7
CDR3nt: TGCAGTGCTAGTAGTGCCAGCTCACCACCGGGACAGGGCTACGAGCAGTACTTC
CDR3aa: CSASSASSPPGQGYEQYF

v_gene: TRBV6-1
d_gene: -
abundance: few
j_gene: TRBJ1-2
CDR3nt: TGTGCCAGCAACAAGCTGGGCAACTATGGCTACACCTTC
CDR3aa: CASNKLGNYGYTF

v_gene: TRBV29-1
d_gene: -
abundance: few
j_gene: TRBJ1-2
CDR3nt: TGCAGCGTTGAGTCTCGGACTGGCTACACCTTC
CDR3aa: CSVESRTGYTF